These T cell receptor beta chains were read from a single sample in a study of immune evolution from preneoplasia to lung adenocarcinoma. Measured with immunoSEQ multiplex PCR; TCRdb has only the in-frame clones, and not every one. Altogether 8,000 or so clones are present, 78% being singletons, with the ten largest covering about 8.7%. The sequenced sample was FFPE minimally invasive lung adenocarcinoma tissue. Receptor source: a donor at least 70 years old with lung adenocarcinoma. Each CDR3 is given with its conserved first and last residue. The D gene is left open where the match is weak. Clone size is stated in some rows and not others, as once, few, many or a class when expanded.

CDR3 DNA: TGCGCCAGCAGTGAGGGGACTACCACGTCCCAGTACTTC; CDR3 protein: CASSEGTTTSQYF; D gene: TRBD2; clone size: NA; J gene: TRBJ2-5; V gene: TRBV10-2
CDR3 DNA: TGTGCCTGGGGCCAGTCAGGAGACACTGAAGCTTTCTTT; CDR3 protein: CAWGQSGDTEAFF; D gene: NA; clone size: NA; J gene: TRBJ1-1; V gene: TRBV30
CDR3 DNA: TGTGCCAGTAGCGGACAGGGCAATGGCTACACCTTC; CDR3 protein: CASSGQGNGYTF; D gene: TRBD1; clone size: NA; J gene: TRBJ1-2; V gene: TRBV19
CDR3 DNA: TGCGCCAGCAGCTTGGGGAAGGGTAGAAAACTGTTTTTT; CDR3 protein: CASSLGKGRKLFF; D gene: NA; clone size: NA; J gene: TRBJ1-4; V gene: TRBV5-1
CDR3 DNA: TGCAGCGTGACAGGGGGCAACTATGGCTACACCTTC; CDR3 protein: CSVTGGNYGYTF; D gene: TRBD1; clone size: NA; J gene: TRBJ1-2; V gene: TRBV29-1
CDR3 DNA: TGTGCCAGCAGCTTAGGTGACCTTGGGAGCGACGAGCAGTACTTC; CDR3 protein: CASSLGDLGSDEQYF; D gene: NA; clone size: NA; J gene: TRBJ2-7; V gene: TRBV7-9
CDR3 DNA: TGTGCCATCAGGGGGGGTGTGGGCAATCAGCCCCAGCATTTT; CDR3 protein: CAIRGGVGNQPQHF; D gene: NA; clone size: NA; J gene: TRBJ1-5; V gene: TRBV10-3
CDR3 DNA: TGTGCCAGCAGTCCGAACGGGGGTTGGTATTCACCCCTCCACTTT; CDR3 protein: CASSPNGGWYSPLHF; D gene: NA; clone size: NA; J gene: TRBJ1-6; V gene: TRBV6-5
CDR3 DNA: TGTGCCAGCAGAAAAACCCGGGGCCCCAATCAGCCCCAGCATTTT; CDR3 protein: CASRKTRGPNQPQHF; D gene: NA; clone size: NA; J gene: TRBJ1-5; V gene: TRBV6-1
CDR3 DNA: TGTGCCAGCAGCTTTCGTAGGACAGAGGACTCCTACGAGCAGTACTTC; CDR3 protein: CASSFRRTEDSYEQYF; D gene: NA; clone size: NA; J gene: TRBJ2-7; V gene: TRBV11-2
CDR3 DNA: TGTGCCAGTAGTATACGGGCGGGAGTGAACGGGGAGCTGTTTTTT; CDR3 protein: CASSIRAGVNGELFF; D gene: TRBD2; clone size: NA; J gene: TRBJ2-2; V gene: TRBV19
CDR3 DNA: TGCGCCAGCAGCCTTGGAGCCGAAAATGAAAAACTGTTTTTT; CDR3 protein: CASSLGAENEKLFF; D gene: NA; clone size: large; J gene: TRBJ1-4; V gene: TRBV4-1
CDR3 DNA: TGTGCCAGCAGTCACACAGGGGTTAGCAATCAGCCCCAGCATTTT; CDR3 protein: CASSHTGVSNQPQHF; D gene: TRBD1; clone size: NA; J gene: TRBJ1-5; V gene: TRBV6-1